One and the same sample provided the 20 T cell receptor beta chains below, sequenced in a study of blood T cell repertoires in COVID-19 (dated by TCRdb to the early 2020s). Receptor amplification or capture employed the immunoSEQ multiplex PCR assay. Sourced from immuneACCESS, this table was stored by TCRdb with only in-frame sequences that have V and J called. A share of the clones is absent; for the studies checked, an unresolved V gene accounts for under half, and the remainder has no known explanation. In all, the sample holds 150,000 to 200,000 clones, and roughly 80% of those were seen once. The ten largest make up 6.9% of the sample. Material for sequencing was peripheral blood. The receptors were gathered from a man between 60 and 70 years old with acute or convalescent COVID-19.

The V gene is TRBV6-1, the J gene TRBJ1-5; D is unresolved. This CDR3 contains 15 residues. V lost 2 bases, J lost 3 bases, and 11 bases lay in between. The germline gives CDR1 MNHNS, CDR2 SASEGT. CDR3 residues: CASSEPQTINQPQHF. The CDR3 nucleotides are TGTGCCAGCAGTGAACCACAGACGATCAATCAGCCCCAGCATTTT.

As regards this clone: This same CDR3 is encoded by further DNA sequences in the sample. The V and J genes are TRBV19 and TRBJ1-2; a weak D match, TRBD1 (6 bases). This CDR3 spans 14 amino acids. The germline V and J ends were trimmed by 5 bases and 5 bases, with 15 bases remaining between them. Germline V lookup: CDR1 LNHDA, CDR2 SQIVND (reference sequence). CDR3 in amino acids: CASSPRGQGYGYTF. Written as DNA, the CDR3 is TGTGCCAGTAGTCCCCGTGGGCAGGGGTATGGCTACACCTTC.

The chain uses TRBV6-2 or TRBV6-3 and TRBJ2-1; D possibly corresponds to TRBD1 (6 bases). The V end lost 2 bases, the J end lost 4 bases, and 12 bases lay between the germline ends. The germline gives CDR1 MNHEY, CDR2 SVGEGT. The CDR3 has 15 amino acids. The CDR3 bases are TGTGCCAGCAGTTACCAGGGGATGGAATACAATGAGCAGTTCTTC. Its translation is CASSYQGMEYNEQFF.

This clone was seen only a few times. V and J are TRBV12-2 and TRBJ2-3; TRBD2 reflects the table's D call only, with no check against the DNA. TRBV12-2 is a pseudogene locus. The CDR3 extends over 18 amino acids. CDR3 coding DNA: TGTGCAAGTCGCTTGGAGGGGGGGGAGCGGACTTACACAGATACGCAGTATTTT. This translates into CASRLEGGERTYTDTQYF.

The chain joins TRBV6-5 to TRBJ2-1; 10 nucleotides align to TRBD2. This CDR3 comprises 14 residues. Germline-derived CDR1 and CDR2 are MNHEY and SVGAGI. DNA for the CDR3: TGTCCCCCAGCCGGGACTAGCGAGATCAATGAGCAGTTCTTC. Protein product: CPPAGTSEINEQFF.

The J gene is TRBJ1-5, the V gene TRBV14; D remains ambiguous. Trimming cost V 5 bases and J 0 bases, with 8 bases left between them. Per germline, CDR1 SGHDN and CDR2 FVKESK. There are 14 residues in the CDR3. The CDR3 bases are TGTGCCAGCAGCGCCCGGGGTAGCAATCAGCCCCAGCATTTT. It yields the protein CASSARGSNQPQHF.

This chain connects TRBV3-1 (or the pseudogene TRBV3-2) to TRBJ2-1; TRBD2 matches 11 bases. This CDR3 comprises 15 residues. J gave up 8 bases and V 5 bases, and 8 bases lay outside the gene matches. Per germline, CDR1 LGHDT and CDR2 YNNKEL (reference sequence). This chain's CDR3 is CASSALAGGSHEQFF. DNA for the CDR3: TGTGCCAGCAGCGCCCTAGCGGGAGGTAGCCATGAGCAGTTCTTC.

The chain has TRBV7-9 and TRBJ1-4; 12 bases fit TRBD1. CDR1 and CDR2 (germline): SEHNR, FQNEAQ (reference sequence). Germline trimming cut 6 bases from V and 8 bases from J; bases unmatched to any gene: 7. CDR3 size: 15 residues. As DNA, the CDR3 is TGTGCCAGCAGACCACCCGGGACAGGGGGCGAAAAACTGTTTTTT. Translated, it gives CASRPPGTGGEKLFF.

The chain links TRBV7-6 to TRBJ2-5; 7 bases are a match to TRBD2. CDR1 is SGHVS and CDR2 is FNYEAQ in the germline V gene. V lost 0 bases to trimming and J lost 2 bases; unmatched junction nucleotides: 3. The length of the CDR3 is 15 residues. The CDR3 sequence: CASSLASGLQETQYF. In DNA, the CDR3 is TGTGCCAGCAGCTTAGCTAGCGGGTTGCAAGAGACCCAGTACTTC. Full variable domain (remainder filled in from reference TRBV7-6 and TRBJ2-5): GAGVSQSPRYKVTKRGQDVALRCDPISGHVSLYWYRQALGQGPEFLTYFNYEAQQDKSGLPNDRFSAERPEGSISTLTIQRTEQRDSAMYRCASSLASGLQETQYFGPGTRLLVL.

This chain connects TRBV20-1 to TRBJ1-5; TRBD1 aligns across 8 bases. Losses at the gene ends were 3 bases for V and 0 bases for J; bases not matched to a gene: 1. The germline V gene encodes CDR1 DFQATT and CDR2 SNEGSKA (reference sequence). The CDR3 is 14 amino acids. The CDR3 protein is CSASQGASNQPQHF. The DNA of the CDR3 is TGCAGTGCTAGTCAGGGGGCTAGCAATCAGCCCCAGCATTTT.

The chain uses TRBV6-5 and TRBJ1-1, with D perhaps matching TRBD1 (5 bases). Germline CDR1 and CDR2: MNHEY and SVGAGI. There are 13 residues in the CDR3. Trimming shortened V by 6 bases and J by 5 bases, and 13 bases separated the two germline ends. In DNA form, the CDR3 reads TGTGCCAGCAGCCGCGGGGCGTTGACTGAAGCTTTCTTT. Protein: CASSRGALTEAFF.

V gene TRBV2 combines with J gene TRBJ1-2; tentatively, D is TRBD1 (5 bases). This CDR3 is 12 amino acids long. Trimming removed 5 bases from V and 5 bases from J, with 9 bases in between. CDR1 and CDR2 from the germline V gene are SNHLY and FYNNEI. CDR3 bases: TGTGCCAGCAGTCTCACAGGTTATGGCTACACCTTC. Amino acids: CASSLTGYGYTF. Drawing the rest from reference TRBV2 and TRBJ1-2, the complete variable domain is EPEVTQTPSHQVTQMGQEVILRCVPISNHLYFYWYRQILGQKVEFLVSFYNNEISEKSEIFDDQFSVERPDGSNFTLKIRSTKLEDSAMYFCASSLTGYGYTFGSGTRLTVV.

The V gene is TRBV4-3, the J gene TRBJ2-3, with 12 bases identical to TRBD2. Trimming took 1 base from V and 2 from J; bases not matched to a gene: 7. Germline-derived CDR1 and CDR2 are LGHNA and YSLEER. There are 18 residues in the CDR3. The DNA of the CDR3 is TGCGCCAGCAGCCAAGGACTAGCGGGGGAGGGGGTCACAGATACGCAGTATTTT. Protein product: CASSQGLAGEGVTDTQYF.

The chain links TRBV4-1 to TRBJ1-4; D gene ambiguous. This CDR3 contains 17 residues. V lost 0 bases and J lost 4, with 15 bases in between. Per the germline V gene, CDR1 is MGHRA and CDR2 is YSYEKL. The CDR3: CASSQEVSGDINEKLFF. As DNA, the CDR3 is TGCGCCAGCAGCCAAGAGGTGTCCGGGGATATTAATGAAAAACTGTTTTTT.

The V and J genes are TRBV6-2 or TRBV6-3 and TRBJ1-2, with TRBD1 matching over 9 bases. This CDR3 spans 20 amino acids. From germline, CDR1 is MNHEY and CDR2 SVGEGT. V was pared by 4 bases and J by 5 bases, with 23 bases of the junction left unmatched. CDR3 coding DNA: TGTGCCAGCAGTTCCCTTACAGGGGGCGCGACTATGGGGACTTTATATGGCTACACCTTC. Translating it yields CASSSLTGGATMGTLYGYTF.

As to this clone: Other DNA sequences in this sample translate to the same CDR3. The chain has TRBV5-1 and TRBJ1-4, with 9 bases aligning to TRBD1. Losses at the gene ends were 3 bases for V and 6 bases for J; bases not matched to a gene: 3. The germline gives CDR1 SGHRS, CDR2 YFSETQ. There are 14 residues in the CDR3. CDR3: CASSSTGGDEKLFF. DNA of the CDR3: TGCGCCAGCAGCTCGACAGGGGGGGATGAAAAACTGTTTTTT. Full variable domain (missing parts from reference TRBV5-1 and TRBJ1-4): KAGVTQTPRYLIKTRGQQVTLSCSPISGHRSVSWYQQTPGQGLQFLFEYFSETQRNKGNFPGRFSGRQFSNSRSEMNVSTLELGDSALYLCASSSTGGDEKLFFGSGTQLSVL.

There are many counts of this clone. This sample includes further DNA sequences coding for the same CDR3. This sequence joins TRBV2 and TRBJ2-7; TRBD2 matches at 7 bases. From germline, CDR1 is SNHLY and CDR2 FYNNEI. CDR3 length: 15 residues. Germline trimming cut 6 bases from V and 0 bases from J; bases unmatched to any gene: 8. The CDR3 sequence is CASRLAGGSSYEQYF. The CDR3, as DNA: TGTGCCAGCAGATTAGCCGGGGGGAGCTCCTACGAGCAGTACTTC.

The V call is TRBV19, the J call TRBJ2-5; 7 nucleotides agree with TRBD1. Germline CDR1 LNHDA, CDR2 SQIVND (reference sequence). CDR3 size: 14 residues. The ends lost 3 bases at V and 3 bases at J; junction bases unmatched: 4. CDR3 bases: TGTGCCAGTAGTATGTACAGGGGAAAAGAGACCCAGTACTTC. It is translated as CASSMYRGKETQYF.

The chain links TRBV2 to TRBJ1-5; D is ambiguous. The CDR3 loop spans 13 amino acids. Looked up from germline, CDR1 is SNHLY and CDR2 is FYNNEI. The ends were cut back, 6 bases at V and 9 bases at J, with 15 bases in the middle. The CDR3: CASSVDGNRPQHF. The CDR3 DNA sequence: TGTGCCAGCAGCGTCGACGGGAATAGGCCCCAGCATTTT. The whole variable domain, filled in from reference TRBV2 and TRBJ1-5, reads EPEVTQTPSHQVTQMGQEVILRCVPISNHLYFYWYRQILGQKVEFLVSFYNNEISEKSEIFDDQFSVERPDGSNFTLKIRSTKLEDSAMYFCASSVDGNRPQHFGDGTRLSIL.

This chain uses TRBV7-9 with TRBJ2-3; 10 bases align to TRBD1. The V and J ends lost 7 bases and 3 bases, in that order; junction bases with no gene match: 4. Germline CDR1 and CDR2: SEHNR and FQNEAQ (reference sequence). The CDR3 extends over 14 amino acids. This CDR3 reads CASIPGQGTDTQYF. DNA for the CDR3: TGTGCCAGCATTCCGGGACAGGGGACAGATACGCAGTATTTT.